The 12 T cell receptor beta chains reported below all come from one sample, sequenced in a study of Graves' ophthalmopathy and Graves' hyperthyroidism. From RNA, the CDR3 regions of TCR beta chains were amplified and sequenced. RT-PCR was first run with HTBI primers, then multiplex PCR in a second round. TCRdb ran MiXCR on the multiplex PCR reads and lists one entry per CDR3 protein. In the table there are 560,000 or so distinct CDR3 sequences, less than 40% of which are singletons. The material sequenced was peripheral blood or thyroid tissue (not recorded which). These receptor sequences come from an adult man with Graves' hyperthyroidism.

This clonotype occurred many times. V is TRBV15 and J is TRBJ2-2; TRBD1 might be the D (6 bases). Germline CDR1 LNHNV, CDR2 YYDKDF (reference sequence). The V gene lost 1 base and the J gene lost 0 bases, with 15 bases spanning the gap. This CDR3 is 18 amino acids long. CDR3 sequence: CATSRAPGHAPNTGELFF. Here the CDR3 DNA reads TGTGCCACCAGCAGAGCGCCGGGACATGCGCCGAACACCGGGGAGCTGTTTTTT.

The chain combines TRBV20-1 with TRBJ2-7; the D gene is possibly TRBD2 (6 bases). Trimming shortened V by 0 bases and J by 3 bases, and 15 bases separated the two germline ends. CDR1 and CDR2 from the germline V gene are DFQATT and SNEGSKA (reference sequence). The CDR3 has 15 amino acids. CDR3 region: CSARDIGGRSYEQYF. The CDR3 region has the DNA TGCAGTGCTAGAGATATCGGAGGGAGAAGCTACGAGCAGTACTTC.

This sequence joins TRBV20-1 and TRBJ1-3, with 12 positions matching TRBD1. CDR1 and CDR2 from the germline V gene are DFQATT and SNEGSKA (reference sequence). V shed 6 bases, J shed 4 bases, and the junction held 4 bases outside the gene matches. The CDR3 spans 14 residues. CDR3 residues: CSALGQGAGNTIYF. The CDR3 DNA follows: TGCAGTGCCTTGGGACAGGGGGCAGGAAACACCATATATTTT.

The V call is TRBV7-8, the J call TRBJ2-3; D gene ambiguous. Per germline, CDR1 SGHVS and CDR2 FQNEAQ. This CDR3 spans 15 amino acids. Deletions cut 2 bases from V and 2 bases from J, with 11 bases between. The CDR3 loop reads CASSLSHGSTDTQYF. The CDR3 DNA is TGTGCCAGCAGCTTATCCCACGGATCCACAGATACGCAGTATTTT.

The chain uses TRBV20-1 and TRBJ2-7; weak D call: TRBD2 (5 bases). The germline V and J ends were trimmed by 2 bases and 7 bases, with 15 bases remaining between them. This CDR3 is 13 amino acids long. Germline values: CDR1 DFQATT, CDR2 SNEGSKA (reference sequence). CDR3 DNA: TGCAGTGCTAGAAAGGCAGGAGGCAATGAGCAGTACTTC. Translated, it gives CSARKAGGNEQYF.

This clonotype was recorded at least ten times. The chain carries TRBV6-1 and TRBJ1-6; 8 bases align to TRBD1. Germline CDR1 reads MNHNS; CDR2 reads SASEGT. The J segment lost 6 bases and the V segment lost 6 bases, leaving 7 bases of the junction unmatched. This CDR3 spans 15 amino acids. For the CDR3, the DNA is TGTGCCAGCAGCTCCGACAGGGGTGGTAATTCACCCCTCCACTTT. This encodes CASSSDRGGNSPLHF.

This clonotype was seen more than once but under ten times. The chain has TRBV3-1 and TRBJ2-7; no clear D gene. Germline CDR1 is LGHDT and CDR2 is YNNKEL (reference sequence). The CDR3 has 14 residues. The germline V and J ends were trimmed by 4 bases and 6 bases, with 16 bases remaining between them. CDR3 sequence: CASSPSDGSTEQYF. Written as DNA, the CDR3 is TGTGCCAGCAGCCCCTCGGACGGATCGACCGAGCAGTACTTC.

This chain links TRBV12-3 or TRBV12-4 with TRBJ2-3, with 12 bases matching TRBD2. The CDR3 length is 16 residues. V trimming: 2 bases; J trimming: 1 base; junction bases outside the gene matches: 1. As DNA, the CDR3 is TGTGCCAGCAGTTTATGGACTAGCGGGGGCACAGATACGCAGTATTTT. It translates to CASSLWTSGGTDTQYF.

This clonotype appeared a few times. This chain joins TRBV12-3 or TRBV12-4 and TRBJ1-4; D is uncertain. CDR3 length: 14 residues. The V end lost 6 bases, the J end lost 7 bases, and 15 bases lay between the germline ends. CDR3 loop: CASRATGGLEKLFF. The DNA of the CDR3 is TGTGCCAGCAGGGCCACGGGAGGCCTTGAAAAACTGTTTTTT.

This clonotype was detected many times. The chain recombines TRBV5-5 with TRBJ1-4, with D possibly being TRBD1 (6 bases). The V end was cut by 4 bases, the J end by 7 bases, with 17 bases between. This CDR3 comprises 15 residues. Germline CDR1 is SGHKS and CDR2 is YYEKEE (reference sequence). The CDR3 DNA reads as TGTGCCAGCAGCGCTACACAGGGATCGGCTGAAAAACTGTTTTTT. Translation gives CASSATQGSAEKLFF.

The CDR3 nucleotides are TGTGCCAGTAGTTCAACAGGGGCCTATGGCTACACCTTC. It codes for CASSSTGAYGYTF. V gene TRBV19 combines with J gene TRBJ1-2; 7 nucleotides agree with TRBD1. Per the germline V gene, CDR1 is LNHDA and CDR2 is SQIVND (reference sequence). Trimming took 5 bases from V and 4 from J; bases not matched to a gene: 4. This CDR3 is 13 amino acids long.

This clonotype was detected a few times. The chain carries TRBV4-1 and TRBJ2-7, with 9 nucleotides matching TRBD2. The CDR3 consists of 13 residues. Trimming removed 9 bases from V and 2 bases from J; junction bases left unmatched: 5. The germline V gene has CDR1 MGHRA and CDR2 YSYEKL. CDR3 in DNA: TGCGCCAGTAGCGGGAGTCCAGCCTACGAGCAGTACTTC. It specifies CASSGSPAYEQYF.